This is a list of T cell receptor beta chains from one sample in a study of early T cells in non-severe SARS-CoV-2 infection. Using its own MiXCR run on the 5' RACE reads, TCRdb lists one record per CDR3 protein. The top ten hold roughly a fifth of the sample, which has approximately 120,000 distinct CDR3 sequences, just under 15% seen once. The sequenced material came from whole blood. The receptors stem from an adult who was a healthcare worker with PCR-confirmed SARS-CoV-2 infection or an uninfected control (not recorded which). CDR3s include the opening cysteine and the closing phenylalanine or tryptophan. The D gene is left open where the match is weak. Clone size, where shown, is once, few, many, or a class for clones that have expanded.

v_gene	abundance	d_gene	j_gene	CDR3nt	CDR3aa
TRBV7-2	.	TRBD1	TRBJ2-7	TGTGCCAGCAGCTTGGGGGACAGGCTGGGAGAGCAGTACTTC	CASSLGDRLGEQYF
TRBV28	few	TRBD1	TRBJ2-4	TGTGCCAGCGCGCGACAGGGTGTAGCCAAAAACATTCAGTACTTC	CASARQGVAKNIQYF
TRBV29-1	many	.	TRBJ1-1	TGCAGCGGTGGGAGCCCGAACACTGAAGCTTTCTTT	CSGGSPNTEAFF
TRBV4-1	many	.	TRBJ1-2	TGCGCCAGCAGCCAAGATCCCGAAATTAGCGGCTACACCTTC	CASSQDPEISGYTF
TRBV30	.	.	TRBJ2-7	TGTGCCTGGAGCCCTCTTTCGGGCGGTTCCTACGAGCAGTACTTC	CAWSPLSGGSYEQYF
TRBV7-2	.	.	TRBJ2-1	TGTGCCAGCAGCTTAGCATTGGGGGTATACAATGAGCAGTTCTTC	CASSLALGVYNEQFF
TRBV5-1	few	.	TRBJ1-2	TGCGCCAGCCGGACAGTTACTAACTATGGCTACACCTTC	CASRTVTNYGYTF
TRBV7-9	.	.	TRBJ2-3	TGTGCCAGCAGCACCTCGATGGGGGGCGCCCTCCCAGATACGCAGTATTTT	CASSTSMGGALPDTQYF
TRBV30	.	TRBD1	TRBJ2-3	TGTGCCTGCTTATCCGGGACAGCTGTAGATACGCAGTATTTT	CACLSGTAVDTQYF
TRBV18	.	.	TRBJ1-1	TGTGCCAGCTCACCACACGGCAATCTGAACACTGAAGCTTTCTTT	CASSPHGNLNTEAFF
TRBV30	many	.	TRBJ1-1	TGTGCCTGGAGTTTGAACACTGAAGCTTTCTTT	CAWSLNTEAFF
TRBV3-1	many	.	TRBJ1-2	TGCGCCAGCAGCCCCACTGGGCCCTATGGCTACACCTTC	CASSPTGPYGYTF
TRBV5-5	.	.	TRBJ1-6	TGTGCCAGCGGGGGGAGCGTAAGCTCCTATAATTCACCCCTCCACTTT	CASGGSVSSYNSPLHF
TRBV19	many	TRBD2	TRBJ2-7	TGTGCCAGTAGTGTTCGAACCGGGACTAACTCCTACGAGCAGTACTTC	CASSVRTGTNSYEQYF
TRBV29-1	.	TRBD1	TRBJ1-1	TGCAGCGTTGACAGGGGGAGGTCTGAAGCTCTCTTT	CSVDRGRSEALF
TRBV6-2/TRBV6-3	.	.	TRBJ1-4	TGTGCCAGCAGTCCGGGTGGCCCGCCGGGTGAAAAACTGTTTTTT	CASSPGGPPGEKLFF
TRBV18	.	.	TRBJ2-1	TGTGCCAGCTCACATCAAAGGGACGTAAATGAGCAGTTCTTC	CASSHQRDVNEQFF
TRBV24-1	few	.	TRBJ2-1	TGTGCCACCAGTGACCCTAGAGGGATCGGCAATGAGCAGTTCTTC	CATSDPRGIGNEQFF
TRBV7-8	few	.	TRBJ1-2	TGTGCCAGCAGCTTAGAAGTAGGGCAAGTCTACACCTTC	CASSLEVGQVYTF
TRBV20-1	few	.	TRBJ1-5	TGCAGTGTTCGCCAGGGGTATCAGCCCCAGCATTTT	CSVRQGYQPQHF
TRBV12-3/TRBV12-4	many	.	TRBJ1-4	TGTGCCAGCAGCCCACGGGACGGGCTAAATGAAAAACTGTTTTTT	CASSPRDGLNEKLFF
TRBV25-1	many	TRBD1	TRBJ2-3	TGTGCCAGCAGTGAAACAGGGGGCAGAGATACGCAGTATTTT	CASSETGGRDTQYF
TRBV5-1	few	.	TRBJ2-1	TGCGCCAGCAGCTTGGGTGGGATCCCCTACAATGAGCAGTTCTTC	CASSLGGIPYNEQFF